This is a list of T cell receptor beta chains from one sample in a study of human T cells and chemical hapten exposure. MiXCR, run by TCRdb on the RACE reads, gives a single entry per CDR3 protein. The sample has a few hundred thousand distinct CDR3 sequences; around 6% are singletons. The sample in question was whole blood, obtained in connection with sensitization to the hapten diphenylcyclopropenone (DPC). These receptor sequences come from a woman between 18 and 29 years old with alopecia areata. Some clones in this sample may be carry-over from other donors' samples. Both conserved end residues are part of each CDR3. Each record gives: V gene, CDR3 length, J gene, D gene, clone size, CDR3 DNA, CDR3 protein. The D gene is left open where the match is weak. The size field is filled for only some rows; it gives once, few, many or a size class.

TRBV7-2	15	TRBJ2-5	TRBD2	NA	TGTGCCAGCAGCTTAGGGACTAGCGTGCGAGAGACCCAGTACTTC	CASSLGTSVRETQYF
TRBV20-1	14	TRBJ2-1	TRBD1	NA	TGCAGTGCCCCCGGGACAGAAGATTACAATGAGCAGTTCTTC	CSAPGTEDYNEQFF
TRBV15	17	TRBJ2-1	TRBD2	NA	TGTGCCACCAGCAGAGTTGGGACTAGGAAATCCTACAATGAGCAGTTCTTC	CATSRVGTRKSYNEQFF
TRBV7-2	16	TRBJ2-5	TRBD2	NA	TGTGCCAGCAGCCCGCGACTAGCGGGGGCCCAAGAGACCCAGTACTTC	CASSPRLAGAQETQYF
TRBV6-2/TRBV6-3	13	TRBJ1-1	NA	many	TGTGCCAGCAGTTACTCGAAATTTACTGAAGCTTTCTTT	CASSYSKFTEAFF
TRBV12-3/TRBV12-4	16	TRBJ2-2	TRBD1	few	TGTGCCAGCAGTTTCGGCAGGGGGCTAAGCACCGGGGAGCTGTTTTTT	CASSFGRGLSTGELFF
TRBV7-2	18	TRBJ1-5	TRBD1	NA	TGTGCCAGCAGCTTAGGCCAGGGGGGCGCTATGGGCAATCAGCCCCAGCATTTT	CASSLGQGGAMGNQPQHF
TRBV10-3	16	TRBJ2-1	TRBD1	many	TGTGCCACCGGGGACAGGGAGCCCCTAATCTCTAATGAGCAGTTCTTC	CATGDREPLISNEQFF
TRBV20-1	15	TRBJ1-1	TRBD1	many	TGCAGTGCCCAAGACAGGGGGCGGATGAACACTGAAGCTTTCTTT	CSAQDRGRMNTEAFF
TRBV7-2	17	TRBJ2-3	TRBD2	many	TGTGCCAGCAGCTTAGGTTCGGCGGGGGGGATCACAGATACGCAGTATTTT	CASSLGSAGGITDTQYF
TRBV6-2/TRBV6-3	15	TRBJ2-1	TRBD1	NA	TGTGCCAGCAGTTACCGGGACAGGGAGAACAATGAGCAGTTCTTC	CASSYRDRENNEQFF
TRBV20-1	11	TRBJ2-7	NA	few	TGCAGTGCCCGACTAGTAGGCGAGCAGTACTTC	CSARLVGEQYF
TRBV24-1	15	TRBJ2-3	TRBD1	many	TGTGCCACCAGTGATGTGACAGGGGGCACAGATACGCAGTATTTT	CATSDVTGGTDTQYF
TRBV5-1	13	TRBJ1-3	NA	many	TGCGCCAGCAGCTTGGTTGATGGCTCCACCATATATTTT	CASSLVDGSTIYF
TRBV4-3	15	TRBJ1-5	NA	many	TGCGCCAGCAGCCAATCCTACAGAGACAATCAGCCCCAGCATTTT	CASSQSYRDNQPQHF
TRBV4-1	16	TRBJ1-5	TRBD1	few	TGCGCCAGCAGCCAACTGACAGGGGGTGGCAATCAGCCCCAGCATTTT	CASSQLTGGGNQPQHF
TRBV7-3	14	TRBJ2-3	NA	NA	TGTGCCAGCAGTTCCGGATTTGGGGCAGATACGCAGTATTTT	CASSSGFGADTQYF
TRBV12-5	18	TRBJ1-6	TRBD1	NA	TGTGCTAGTGGTTTGTCACTCAAGGACAGGCCGTGGGATTCACCCCTCCACTTT	CASGLSLKDRPWDSPLHF
TRBV25-1	15	TRBJ1-2	NA	NA	TGTGCCAGCGGAGCTAACCGACAGGCTAACTATGGCTACACCTTC	CASGANRQANYGYTF
TRBV5-5	14	TRBJ1-4	TRBD1	NA	TGTGCCAGCGGAGGACCAGGGGGGGATGAAAAACTGTTTTTT	CASGGPGGDEKLFF
TRBV12-5	17	TRBJ1-5	TRBD1	few	TGTGCTAGTGGAACGACAGGGCTTAATATGGGCAATCAGCCCCAGCATTTT	CASGTTGLNMGNQPQHF
TRBV5-1	14	TRBJ2-7	NA	many	TGCGCCAGCAGCTTGGCTTTAGGACAGTACGAGCAGTACTTC	CASSLALGQYEQYF
TRBV4-2	15	TRBJ1-5	TRBD1	few	TGTGCCAGCAGCCCTCAGACAGGGAGCAATCAGCCCCAGCATTTT	CASSPQTGSNQPQHF
TRBV2	15	TRBJ2-3	NA	many	TGTGCCAGCACCGCGGACGGCCGCCTCACAGATACGCAGTATTTT	CASTADGRLTDTQYF
TRBV29-1	16	TRBJ2-1	TRBD2	NA	TGCAGCGTTCTTTCACTAGCGGGGTCGTCCTACAATGAGCAGTTCTTC	CSVLSLAGSSYNEQFF
TRBV20-1	14	TRBJ1-5	TRBD1	few	TGCAGTGCAGTTGGGACAGGGGACAATCAGCCCCAGCATTTT	CSAVGTGDNQPQHF
TRBV11-2	16	TRBJ2-2	NA	NA	TGTGCCAGCAGCGCAAAAGGACAGTTGAACACCGGGGAGCTGTTTTTT	CASSAKGQLNTGELFF
TRBV15	14	TRBJ2-3	NA	few	TGTGCCACCAGCAGAGGTCGGACCGCAGATACGCAGTATTTT	CATSRGRTADTQYF
TRBV9	15	TRBJ2-7	TRBD1	many	TGTGCCAGCAGCCCTCACGGGACAGCCACCTACGAGCAGTACTTC	CASSPHGTATYEQYF
TRBV4-3	16	TRBJ2-1	NA	many	TGCGCCAGCAGCCAAGAGGGGCCTAGCAGGAAGGGTGAGCAGTTCTTC	CASSQEGPSRKGEQFF
TRBV10-3	13	TRBJ2-1	NA	NA	TGTGCCATCAGTGGGGCTGGGTCCAATGAGCAGTTCTTC	CAISGAGSNEQFF
TRBV4-1	16	TRBJ2-3	NA	many	TGCGCCAGCAGCCGGGGGGGCCTCCTAGGCACAGATACGCAGTATTTT	CASSRGGLLGTDTQYF
TRBV4-1	16	TRBJ1-5	NA	few	TGCGCCAGCAGCCAGTATCAAGACGGTAGCAATCAGCCCCAGCATTTT	CASSQYQDGSNQPQHF
TRBV20-1	14	TRBJ1-1	NA	few	TGCAGTGCTGGGACCGGGACCCGGAGAACTGAAGCTTTCTTT	CSAGTGTRRTEAFF
TRBV6-2/TRBV6-3	16	TRBJ2-7	TRBD1	few	TGTGCCAGCAGAGCCCACACGGGACAGGGGGAGTACGAGCAGTACTTC	CASRAHTGQGEYEQYF
TRBV18	14	TRBJ1-2	NA	NA	TGTGCCAGCTCACAAGGCAGCTCTATGGGCGGCTACACCTTC	CASSQGSSMGGYTF
TRBV7-2	14	TRBJ1-6	TRBD1	few	TGTGCCAGCAGCACGACAGGGTCCAATTCACCCCTCCACTTT	CASSTTGSNSPLHF
TRBV2	13	TRBJ2-1	NA	NA	TGTGCCAGCAGTGTGAACAGCTACAATGAGCAGTTCTTC	CASSVNSYNEQFF
TRBV20-1	14	TRBJ1-1	NA	many	TGCAGTGCTAGGCGGTCGGGGGTTCGCACTGAAGCTTTCTTT	CSARRSGVRTEAFF